This T cell receptor beta chain was recovered during a study of blood T cell repertoires in COVID-19 (dated by TCRdb to the early 2020s). About the full investigation: Samples covering the acute and convalescent phases of COVID-19 were provided by collaborators in the United States, Italy and Spain. The repertoires were made available in a free public database intended to serve as a resource for research on the immune response to SARS-CoV-2. The prospective study material was composed of cDNA or gDNA derived from T cells, B-cell-depleted T cells, or PBMCs. The samples were drawn from two sources: the first 160 participants of the ongoing ImmuneRACE study, and 1,254 subjects contributed by 6 global collaborators. The dataset comprised deeply sampled blood TCRbeta repertoires from subjects exposed to, actively infected with, or recovered from COVID-19. Where available, HLA class I and class II types were obtained from metadata supplied by the sample provider rather than from assay-based typing. The sample metadata nearly always contained a de-identified subject ID, COVID-19 status, age in years and sex.

The CDR3 has 16 amino acids, counting the end cysteine and phenylalanine. Only the CDR3 part of the read is kept: 48 bases, read in frame from the first base. The junction shows trimming of 0 bases on V and 7 bases on J, and the gene matches do not reach 9 bases of it. The germline V gene provides CDR1 LGHNT and CDR2 FRNRAP. In the case of this clone: Its antigen is unknown. No much larger clone exists at a distance of one base, and base qualities are not known.

One collaborating source in Seattle enrolled patients while the patients were actively infected and followed the patients over time throughout the course of disease. The collaborating institutions used their own protocols to collect whole blood in K2EDTA tubes. Collaborator samples were shipped for TCRbeta analysis as frozen whole blood, isolated PBMCs, or DNA extracted from either sample type. The immunoSEQ Assay, a bias-controlled multiplex PCR, was used to amplify TCRbeta CDR3 regions from genomic DNA. On the authors' methods: The number of nucleated cells in each sample was estimated by amplification of reference gene primers within the assay. Sequence reads were collapsed and filtered to measure the absolute abundance of every unique TCRbeta CDR3 rearrangement. For each sample, productive Simpson clonality was calculated by taking the square root of Simpson's diversity index across productive rearrangements. Entries here come from immuneACCESS through TCRdb and include only in-frame sequences with V and J called. Some clones fail to appear in such tables; in the studies checked, an unresolved V gene covers under half of the shortfall, and the cause of the remainder is unknown. The V and J calls and clone size are taken from that table; D and trimming were inferred from the DNA. The table for this sample lists roughly 380,000 clones; 89% of them were counted only once. Around 4% of the sample comes from the top ten.

The full study reports these points: Clinical and demographic metadata were provided uncurated, with the amount varying by source and participant.

The receptor chain draws on TRBV12-5 and TRBJ1-5; TRBD1 fits 7 bases in the junction. Sample: peripheral blood. This receptor was taken from an older woman with COVID-19, enrolled during active disease. The nucleotides read TGTGCTAGTGGTTTGGTAGGCGAGGGGGCTTTGCAGCCCCAGCATTTT. This yields the protein CASGLVGEGALQPQHF. With all but the CDR3 taken from the reference TRBV12-5 and TRBJ1-5 genes, the full variable domain is: DARVTQTPRHKVTEMGQEVTMRCQPILGHNTVFWYRQTMMQGLELLAYFRNRAPLDDSGMPKDRFSAEMPDATLATLKIQPSEPRDSAVYFCASGLVGEGALQPQHFGDGTRLSIL.